This T cell receptor (beta chain) was recovered during a study of cytomegalovirus exposure and HLA in healthy donors. Findings of the study overall: Researchers reportedly found TCR beta sequences accurately predicted most subjects' HLA-A and HLA-B alleles. Analysis performed later found 15,000 or so TCR beta sequences associated with HLA alleles at 0.05 false discovery rate. Reports described diagnosis of cytomegalovirus status by the classifier as highly specific and sensitive.

The CDR3 sequence is 15 residues long. V gave up 3 bases and J gave up 5 bases, with 17 bases separating them. The germline gives CDR1 MNHEY, CDR2 SVGAGI. In its sample, this clone was seen a few times. Its matching antigen is unknown. Researchers ran the PCR with 60 Vbeta and 13 Jbeta primers. This table comes from immunoSEQ multiplex PCR, and its TCRdb copy is limited to in-frame clones, with some not included. The sample lists about 76,000 clones, over 60% occurring once. Sample: PBMCs. This receptor was taken from a male donor in good health and CMV-seropositive. This chain connects TRBV6-5 to TRBJ2-7; D uncertain. CDR3 amino acids: CASSYNPGAAHEQYF. CDR3 sequence (DNA): TGTGCCAGCAGTTATAACCCCGGTGCGGCCCACGAGCAGTACTTC.